These 5 T cell receptor beta chains originate from one sample sequenced in a study of cytomegalovirus exposure and HLA in healthy donors. The primer mix had 60 Vbeta and 13 Jbeta primers. TCRdb's copy holds only in-frame clones and misses some; the assay was immunoSEQ multiplex PCR. The sample shows about 97,000 clones, 75% to 90% of them seen only once. The sequencing input was PBMCs. The source is a man between 35 and 55 years old in good health and CMV-seronegative.

The rearrangement uses TRBV29-1 and TRBJ1-2, with TRBD1 as a possible D gene (5 bases). The CDR3 is 14 amino acids. Trimming left V 3 bases short and J 0 bases short, with 11 bases between. The germline V gene encodes CDR1 SQVTM and CDR2 ANQGSEA. CDR3 in amino acids: CSVEEGPTNYGYTF. CDR3 coding DNA: TGCAGCGTTGAGGAGGGACCTACTAACTATGGCTACACCTTC.

The chain has TRBV7-3 and TRBJ2-3; TRBD1 is a possible D gene (5 bases). Trimming shortened V by 6 bases and J by 7 bases, and 8 bases separated the two germline ends. Germline V gene sequence: CDR1 SGHTA, CDR2 FQGTGA. The CDR3 is 11 residues long. Here the CDR3 DNA reads TGTGCCAGCAGTCAGGGAAATACGCAGTATTTT. Amino acids: CASSQGNTQYF.

This rearrangement joins TRBV7-2 to TRBJ2-3; TRBD2 matches 11 bases. J was trimmed by 1 base and V by 6 bases; bases with no gene match: 3. This CDR3 has 15 amino acids. Germline V gives CDR1 SGHTA, CDR2 FQGNSA. This chain's CDR3 is CASRTGLAGTDTQYF. The CDR3 bases are TGTGCCAGCAGAACGGGACTAGCGGGCACAGATACGCAGTATTTT.

The chain joins TRBV7-2 to TRBJ2-3; 10 nucleotides align to TRBD2. This CDR3 contains 16 residues. Germline CDR1 reads SGHTA; CDR2 reads FQGNSA. V lost 1 base to trimming and J lost 3 bases; unmatched junction nucleotides: 4. The CDR3 DNA is TGTGCCAGCAGCTTAGGAGCGGGGGGGGAGACAGATACGCAGTATTTT. Amino acids: CASSLGAGGETDTQYF.

The J gene is TRBJ2-3, the V gene TRBV7-3; TRBD1 matches 7 bases. Trimming at V came to 5 bases and at J to 2 bases, leaving 7 bases not matched to a gene. Germline CDR1 is SGHTA and CDR2 is FQGTGA. This CDR3 is built from 15 residues. The CDR3 nucleotides are TGTGCCAGCAGCCGAGGACAGGCCCTCACAGATACGCAGTATTTT. Amino acid sequence: CASSRGQALTDTQYF.